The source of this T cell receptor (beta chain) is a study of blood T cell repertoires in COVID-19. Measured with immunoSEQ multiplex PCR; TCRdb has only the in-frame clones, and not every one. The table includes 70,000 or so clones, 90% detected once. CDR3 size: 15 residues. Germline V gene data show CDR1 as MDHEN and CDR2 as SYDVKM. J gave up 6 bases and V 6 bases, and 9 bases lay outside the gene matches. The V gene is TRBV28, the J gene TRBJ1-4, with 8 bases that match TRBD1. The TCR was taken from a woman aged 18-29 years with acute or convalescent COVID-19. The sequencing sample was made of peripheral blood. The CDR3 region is CASSLRDRRDEKLFF. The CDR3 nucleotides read TGTGCCAGCAGCCTCCGGGACAGGCGAGATGAAAAACTGTTTTTT.